A single sample is the source of the 8 T cell receptor beta chains below, sequenced in a study of identical twins. TCRdb reprocessed the 5' RACE reads with MiXCR, giving one entry per CDR3 protein. Among fewer than 350,000 distinct CDR3 sequences listed, about 8.9% were seen once. This same sample was also taken into another study, of yellow fever vaccine responses in identical twins.

Material for sequencing was memory (CD45RO+) T cells sorted from blood. These receptors were taken from a woman younger than 30 in good health.

Only a few counts were recorded for this clonotype. The chain links TRBV28 to TRBJ2-1; the match to TRBD1 covers 9 bases. Germline CDR1 and CDR2: MDHEN and SYDVKM. J was trimmed by 6 bases and V by 1 base; bases with no gene match: 7. The length of the CDR3 is 16 residues. CDR3 in amino acids: CASSLFGDRVGNEQFF. CDR3 DNA: TGTGCCAGCAGTTTATTCGGGGACAGGGTGGGCAATGAGCAGTTCTTC.

The chain is built from TRBV12-3 or TRBV12-4 and TRBJ2-6; 10 bases align to TRBD1. Losses at the gene ends were 6 bases for V and 0 bases for J; bases not matched to a gene: 5. The CDR3 is 17 amino acids. CDR3 in DNA: TGTGCCAGCAGGGGGACAGGGGATTTCTCTGGGGCCAACGTCCTGACTTTC. This sequence encodes CASRGTGDFSGANVLTF.

This clonotype occurred many times. This rearrangement joins TRBV6-5 to TRBJ1-6; possible D gene TRBD1, 5 bases. CDR1 is MNHEY and CDR2 is SVGAGI in the germline V gene. Trimming pared 2 bases from V and 7 bases from J, leaving 15 bases between. The CDR3 is made up of 16 amino acids. The CDR3 DNA is TGTGCCAGCAGTTACAATCCAAGGACAAGAAATTCACCCCTCCACTTT. Translation: CASSYNPRTRNSPLHF.

This chain joins TRBV20-1 and TRBJ2-5; tentatively, D is TRBD2 (5 bases). The CDR3 length is 14 residues. V was shortened by 6 bases and J by 7 bases, with 21 bases between the two germline ends. Germline CDR1 is DFQATT and CDR2 is SNEGSKA (reference sequence). The DNA of the CDR3 is TGCAGTGCCGTCGCGCGGCCCACTGAGGGGACCCAGTACTTC. Encoded protein: CSAVARPTEGTQYF.

This clonotype was recorded many times. In nucleotides, the CDR3 is TGCAGCGTTGAAGTAAGGGACGTTAGCTCCTACGAGCAGTACTTC. Protein product: CSVEVRDVSSYEQYF. The chain combines TRBV29-1 with TRBJ2-7; possibly TRBD1 or TRBD2 for D (5 bases each). V lost 1 base and J 0 bases, leaving 13 bases between the germline ends. The CDR3 runs 15 residues. CDR1 is SQVTM, CDR2 ANQGSEA, per germline.

J is TRBJ2-5 and V is TRBV20-1, with 9 bases identical to TRBD2. Germline loops: CDR1 DFQATT, CDR2 SNEGSKA (reference sequence). The CDR3 is 13 residues long. Trimming took 1 base from V and 7 from J; bases not matched to a gene: 4. This chain's CDR3 is CSARGHSGGTQYF. Here the CDR3 DNA reads TGCAGTGCTAGAGGTCATAGCGGGGGGACCCAGTACTTC.

The gene calls are TRBV20-1 and TRBJ2-2; TRBD2 matches at 7 bases. This CDR3 comprises 16 residues. Germline values: CDR1 DFQATT, CDR2 SNEGSKA (reference sequence). J was trimmed by 7 bases and V by 0 bases; bases with no gene match: 11. For the CDR3, the DNA is TGCAGTGCTAGAGAATTGTGGGGGAGGGAGAACGGGGAGCTGTTTTTT. This gives the protein CSARELWGRENGELFF.

The V gene is TRBV2, the J gene TRBJ1-1, with 7 bases that match TRBD1. The V and J ends lost 6 bases and 3 bases, in that order; junction bases with no gene match: 4. The CDR3 loop spans 13 amino acids. CDR1 is SNHLY, CDR2 FYNNEI, per germline. The CDR3 sequence is CASRVTGDTEAFF. In nucleotides, the CDR3 is TGTGCCAGCAGGGTTACAGGGGACACTGAAGCTTTCTTT.